The 8 T cell receptor beta chains below were found in one sample sequenced in a study of T cell responses to AZD1222 COVID-19 vaccine. TCRdb keeps only in-frame clones here, not all; method: immunoSEQ multiplex PCR. The sample includes approximately 76,000 clones, around 90% seen only once; the top ten take 3.5% to 5.5%. The material was peripheral blood, obtained on day 0 of MenACWY control vaccination. Receptors were obtained from an adult in good health.

The chain has TRBV27 and TRBJ1-5; no firm D call. V lost 5 bases and J lost 8, with 13 bases in between. Germline loops: CDR1 MNHEY, CDR2 SMNVEV (reference sequence). The CDR3 runs to 13 residues. The CDR3 DNA reads as TGTGCCAGCAGTCGAGGCCTCTGGGAGCCCCAGCATTTT. Protein sequence: CASSRGLWEPQHF.

This clone was seen only a few times. The gene calls are TRBV6-2 or TRBV6-3 and TRBJ2-7; no firm D call. The CDR3 is made up of 12 amino acids. Trimming cost V 5 bases and J 3 bases, with 8 bases left between them. Germline V gene lookup returns CDR1 MNHEY and CDR2 SVGEGT. CDR3 amino acids: CASSTLIYEQYF. As DNA, the CDR3 is TGTGCCAGCAGTACCCTGATCTACGAGCAGTACTTC.

The rearrangement links TRBV7-9 to TRBJ2-7; D is undetermined. Germline V lookup: CDR1 SEHNR, CDR2 FQNEAQ (reference sequence). V lost 1 base and J lost 6, with 10 bases in between. The CDR3 length is 13 residues. The CDR3: CASSLEPAAEQYF. The CDR3 nucleotides read TGTGCCAGCAGCTTAGAACCGGCCGCCGAGCAGTACTTC.

The chain joins TRBV5-4 to TRBJ1-2, with D perhaps TRBD1 (6 bases). The germline CDR1 and CDR2 sequences are SGHNT and YYREEE (reference sequence). V dropped 0 bases and J dropped 3 bases, with 9 bases sitting between them. The length of the CDR3 is 14 residues. CDR3: CASSLDREDYGYTF. The DNA for the CDR3 is TGTGCCAGCAGCTTGGACAGGGAAGACTATGGCTACACCTTC.

This clone has a single count. J is TRBJ1-1 and V is TRBV14; TRBD1 might be the D (5 bases). Trimming removed 0 bases at V and 5 bases at J, with 13 bases between. The CDR3 extends over 15 amino acids. Germline CDR1 reads SGHDN; CDR2 reads FVKESK. CDR3 residues: CASSQDPPGLTEAFF. CDR3 nucleotide sequence: TGTGCCAGCAGCCAAGATCCCCCAGGGTTGACTGAAGCTTTCTTT.

There are a few counts of this clone. This chain connects TRBV2 to TRBJ1-1; possibly TRBD1 for D (5 bases). Germline CDR1 SNHLY, CDR2 FYNNEI. V lost 8 bases to trimming and J lost 1 base, with 14 bases between them. The CDR3 length is 14 residues. CDR3: CASYPAGRNTEAFF. CDR3 nucleotides: TGTGCCAGCTACCCGGCAGGGAGGAACACTGAAGCTTTCTTT.

The rearrangement uses TRBV5-3 and TRBJ2-7, with TRBD1 as a possible D gene (6 bases). TRBV5-3 has ORF status, its function being uncertain. V gave up 2 bases and J gave up 3 bases, with 21 bases separating them. The CDR3 has 17 residues. The chain's CDR3 is CARSFLGQGKLGYEQYF. The CDR3 coding sequence is TGTGCCAGAAGCTTCCTGGGGCAGGGGAAATTAGGCTACGAGCAGTACTTC.

The V call is TRBV29-1, the J call TRBJ2-5; 8 nucleotides match TRBD1. CDR1 and CDR2 (germline): SQVTM, ANQGSEA. The V gene end was trimmed by 2 bases and the J gene end by 7 bases; junction bases not matched to a gene: 3. There are 12 residues in the CDR3. The CDR3 reads CSVESGQGTQYF. CDR3 in DNA: TGCAGCGTTGAATCCGGACAGGGGACCCAGTACTTC.